The rows below give T cell receptor beta chains drawn from one sample of a study of blood T cells in healthy people across ages. TCRdb independently ran MiXCR on the 5' RACE reads; one entry per CDR3 protein. Of approximately 800,000 distinct CDR3 sequences in the sample, roughly 25% were seen once. These data were likewise used in another study, on T cells of mothers and their children.

Sequenced material: blood. The source is a boy aged 5-17 years in good health. Both conserved end residues are part of each CDR3. The D gene is left open where the match is weak. Size is omitted from some rows. Given values are once, few, many or a class for expanded clones.

clone_size,v_call,cdr3_length,d_call,j_call,cdr3_aa,cdr3_nt
-,TRBV30,15,TRBD2,TRBJ2-1,CAWSELAGAYNEQFF,TGTGCCTGGAGTGAGCTAGCGGGGGCCTACAATGAGCAGTTCTTC
-,TRBV5-1,15,TRBD2,TRBJ2-4,CASSLDGSGINIQYF,TGCGCCAGCAGCTTGGATGGTAGCGGGATTAACATTCAGTACTTC
-,TRBV20-1,14,-,TRBJ2-3,CSANRGPSTDTLYF,TGCAGTGCTAATCGGGGCCCTAGCACAGATACGCTGTATTTT
-,TRBV5-1,16,TRBD2,TRBJ2-5,CASSSGGGNIQETQYF,TGCGCCAGCAGCTCGGGCGGGGGAAACATCCAAGAGACCCAGTACTTC
few,TRBV5-1,15,-,TRBJ2-1,CASSLQEGWYNEQFF,TGCGCCAGCAGCCTCCAGGAGGGGTGGTACAATGAGCAGTTCTTC
-,TRBV12-3/TRBV12-4,21,TRBD1,TRBJ2-7,CASSLPRDRGLIIPTPYEQYF,TGTGCCAGCAGTTTACCACGGGACAGGGGGCTAATTATCCCAACCCCCTACGAGCAGTACTTC
-,TRBV6-2/TRBV6-3,16,-,TRBJ2-2,CASSFGTPVGAGKLFF,TGTGCCAGCAGTTTTGGGACTCCCGTCGGTGCCGGGAAGCTGTTTTTT
-,TRBV11-2,13,TRBD2,TRBJ2-1,CASSYFEEAGRFF,TGTGCCAGCAGTTATTTTGAGGAAGCGGGACGGTTCTTC
few,TRBV28,12,-,TRBJ2-7,CATTQGYYEQYF,TGTGCCACCACACAGGGTTACTACGAGCAGTACTTC
-,TRBV24-1,16,-,TRBJ1-4,CATSDPGRGTNEKLFF,TGTGCCACCAGTGACCCCGGGAGGGGAACTAATGAAAAACTGTTTTTT
few,TRBV12-3/TRBV12-4,12,-,TRBJ1-2,CASSTLSYGYTF,TGTGCCAGCAGTACTTTGTCCTATGGCTACACCTTC